Below are 5 T cell receptor beta chains sequenced from a single sample in a study of a mutant IDH1 vaccine in newly diagnosed glioma. Time point noted: baseline, week 1 (first vaccination visit). Treatment here: pre-vaccination baseline after standard-of-care therapy. Using immunoSEQ multiplex PCR, the repertoire was profiled, and TCRdb retains in-frame clones only, with some absent. Among approximately 92,000 clones listed, about 80% were seen once. This sample comprised PBMCs, obtained from a glioma patient treated with radiotherapy, temozolomide or both. These TCRs come from a woman in her forties or fifties with glioma.

CDR3 sequence: CASSPTGETQYF. CDR3 DNA: TGCGCCAGCAGTCCTACCGGAGAGACCCAGTACTTC. This sequence joins TRBV10-1 and TRBJ2-5; no reliable D call. CDR1 is WNHNN and CDR2 is SYGVQD in the germline V gene (reference sequence). The CDR3 extends over 12 amino acids. The V and J ends lost 5 bases and 4 bases respectively, with 8 bases between them.

CDR3 region: CASRLGGHTEAFF. The CDR3 nucleotides read TGTGCCAGCAGATTAGGGGGGCACACTGAAGCTTTCTTT. The chain recombines TRBV25-1 with TRBJ1-1; D is perhaps TRBD1 (6 bases). The CDR3 length is 13 residues. V was clipped by 6 bases and J by 3 bases, with 11 bases between them. Germline CDR1 and CDR2: MGHDK and SYGVNS. Looking up the rest from reference TRBV25-1 and TRBJ1-1 gives the full variable domain: EADIYQTPRYLVIGTGKKITLECSQTMGHDKMYWYQQDPGMELHLIHYSYGVNSTEKGDLSSESTVSRIRTEHFPLTLESARPSHTSQYLCASRLGGHTEAFFGQGTRLTVV.

This clone has only a few counts. The chain recombines TRBV10-3 with TRBJ2-5; D is uncertain. Germline CDR1 is ENHRY and CDR2 is SYGVKD. Trimming took off 10 bases at V and 7 bases at J, with 13 bases between the two ends. The CDR3 is 11 residues long. The CDR3 here is CATQDTGTQYF. CDR3 coding DNA: TGTGCCACCCAGGATACTGGGACCCAGTACTTC.

The chain links TRBV10-1 to TRBJ1-1; maybe TRBD1 (5 bases). CDR1 and CDR2 from the germline V gene are WNHNN and SYGVQD (reference sequence). V was trimmed by 7 bases and J by 4 bases, leaving 19 bases between them. The CDR3 has 15 amino acids. CDR3 sequence (DNA): TGCGCCAGCACCGGTGCGGGGCTGGTCGGCACTGAAGCTTTCTTT. Translated, it gives CASTGAGLVGTEAFF.

The J gene is TRBJ1-3, the V gene TRBV5-1; D is perhaps TRBD1 (5 bases). The CDR3 covers 15 residues. Germline V CDR1 and CDR2: SGHRS, YFSETQ. The V end lost 0 bases, the J end lost 0 bases, and 7 bases lay between the germline ends. CDR3 protein: CASSLDRTSGNTIYF. Written as DNA, the CDR3 is TGCGCCAGCAGCTTGGACAGGACCTCTGGAAACACCATATATTTT. Filled out from reference TRBV5-1 and TRBJ1-3, the complete variable domain reads KAGVTQTPRYLIKTRGQQVTLSCSPISGHRSVSWYQQTPGQGLQFLFEYFSETQRNKGNFPGRFSGRQFSNSRSEMNVSTLELGDSALYLCASSLDRTSGNTIYFGEGSWLTVV.